The 21 T cell receptor beta chains below all came from one sample that was sequenced in a study of blood T cells in healthy people across ages. Combining a sample-barcoded 5' primer with a J-beta primer mix, a second PCR ran for roughly 7 to 11 cycles. From the 5' RACE reads, TCRdb called clonotypes with MiXCR, one entry per CDR3 protein. Among 800,000 to 950,000 distinct CDR3 sequences listed, around 48% were seen once. The source material was blood. The source is a young man in good health.

This clonotype was seen only a few times. The genes are TRBV7-9 and TRBJ2-2; 8 positions agree with TRBD2. The trim removed 3 bases at V and 4 bases at J, leaving 4 bases unmatched. The CDR3 extends over 15 amino acids. The V gene's germline CDR1 is SEHNR and CDR2 FQNEAQ (reference sequence). CDR3 protein: CASSFPGGITGELFF. The CDR3 coding sequence is TGTGCCAGCAGCTTCCCGGGGGGGATCACCGGGGAGCTGTTTTTT.

Written as DNA, the CDR3 is TGCGCCAGCAGCCAAGGAGTTGGGGGATTGGACTACGAGCAGTACTTC. This sequence encodes CASSQGVGGLDYEQYF. The chain recombines TRBV4-1 with TRBJ2-7; the D gene could be TRBD1 or TRBD2 (5 bases each). CDR1 is MGHRA, CDR2 YSYEKL, per germline. This CDR3 spans 16 amino acids. Trimming cost V 1 base and J 3 bases, with 16 bases left between them.

The CDR3 DNA sequence: TGTGCCAGCAGCACACTCCCGGGACAGGGGCCAGACACTGAAGCTTTCTTT. It codes for CASSTLPGQGPDTEAFF. The rearrangement links TRBV21-1 to TRBJ1-1; the table's TRBD1 call for D was not verified on the DNA. TRBV21-1 is annotated as a pseudogene. This CDR3 spans 17 amino acids.

This clonotype turned up a few times. V gene TRBV27 combines with J gene TRBJ2-1, with 7 bases aligning to TRBD2. In germline, CDR1 is MNHEY, CDR2 SMNVEV (reference sequence). CDR3 size: 15 residues. V shed 3 bases, J shed 4 bases, and the junction held 6 bases outside the gene matches. CDR3 sequence: CASSFAGEIYNEQFF. In DNA, the CDR3 is TGTGCCAGCAGTTTCGCGGGGGAGATATACAATGAGCAGTTCTTC.

V usage is TRBV28 and J usage is TRBJ1-5; tentatively, D is TRBD1 (5 bases). The CDR3 loop spans 15 amino acids. Germline loops: CDR1 MDHEN, CDR2 SYDVKM. V lost 3 bases and J 3 bases, leaving 12 bases between the germline ends. Written as DNA, the CDR3 is TGTGCCAGCAGTTTGGGCCTACAGGTCAATCAGCCCCAGCATTTT. It is translated as CASSLGLQVNQPQHF. Using reference TRBV28 and TRBJ1-5 for the parts outside the CDR3, the full variable domain is DVKVTQSSRYLVKRTGEKVFLECVQDMDHENMFWYRQDPGLGLRLIYFSYDVKMKEKGDIPEGYSVSREKKERFSLILESASTNQTSMYLCASSLGLQVNQPQHFGDGTRLSIL.

In its sample, this clonotype was seen a few times. The rearrangement links TRBV29-1 to TRBJ2-7, with TRBD2 identical over 9 bases. The germline V gene has CDR1 SQVTM and CDR2 ANQGSEA. V lost 4 bases and J lost 5; bases outside the gene matches: 6. CDR3 length: 13 amino acids. The CDR3 sequence is CSVVGGGAHEQYF. Written as DNA, the CDR3 is TGCAGCGTTGTGGGCGGGGGGGCCCACGAGCAGTACTTC.

V gene TRBV24-1 combines with J gene TRBJ2-3; 7 nucleotides agree with TRBD1. Germline V gene sequence: CDR1 KGHDR, CDR2 SFDVKD. V gave up 4 bases and J gave up 0 bases; unmatched junction bases: 12. The CDR3 is 18 residues long. The CDR3 region is CATSEQRTGSPSTDTQYF. The CDR3 nucleotides are TGTGCCACCAGTGAGCAACGGACAGGAAGTCCTAGCACAGATACGCAGTATTTT.

The chain uses TRBV5-5 and TRBJ1-1; TRBD1 matches at 7 bases. From germline, CDR1 is SGHKS and CDR2 YYEKEE (reference sequence). This CDR3 is 15 amino acids long. J gave up 3 bases and V 2 bases, and 7 bases lay outside the gene matches. CDR3: CASSFTPTGDTEAFF. In DNA, the CDR3 is TGTGCCAGCAGCTTTACCCCTACAGGGGACACTGAAGCTTTCTTT.

V and J are TRBV30 and TRBJ2-3; no firm D call. The V gene lost 1 base and the J gene lost 8 bases, with 10 bases spanning the gap. This CDR3 has 12 residues. Germline loops: CDR1 GTSNPN, CDR2 SVGIG (reference sequence). The CDR3 DNA reads TGTGCCTGGAGTGCCCAAGGTGGTACGCAGTATTTT. This codes for CAWSAQGGTQYF.

This clonotype was observed once. The chain joins TRBV27 to TRBJ2-2; D possibly corresponds to TRBD2 (6 bases). Trimming shortened V by 3 bases and J by 13 bases, and 15 bases separated the two germline ends. This CDR3 comprises 13 residues. Germline CDR1 is MNHEY and CDR2 is SMNVEV (reference sequence). The CDR3: CASSFGGRGGLFF. CDR3 DNA sequence: TGTGCCAGCAGTTTCGGTGGCCGGGGAGGGCTGTTTTTT.

The chain carries TRBV7-8 and TRBJ2-6, with TRBD1 matching over 8 bases. Trimming cost V 2 bases and J 0 bases; bases outside gene matches: 3. Germline CDR1 reads SGHVS; CDR2 reads FQNEAQ. The CDR3 is 17 amino acids. The CDR3 protein is CASSLSDRGSGANVLTF. CDR3 nucleotides: TGTGCCAGCAGCTTATCCGACAGGGGCTCTGGGGCCAACGTCCTGACTTTC. Together with reference TRBV7-8 and TRBJ2-6, the CDR3 gives the full variable domain: GAGVSQSPRYKVAKRGQDVALRCDPISGHVSLFWYQQALGQGPEFLTYFQNEAQLDKSGLPSDRFFAERPEGSVSTLKIQRTQQEDSAVYLCASSLSDRGSGANVLTFGAGSRLTVL.

This clonotype was picked up a small number of times. This chain joins TRBV10-3 and TRBJ2-2, with 9 bases identical to TRBD1. Germline CDR1 ENHRY, CDR2 SYGVKD. The CDR3 is 15 amino acids. After removal of 6 bases from V and 6 bases from J, the junction contained 8 bases not matched to a gene. CDR3: CAIRIPGQGAGELFF. The CDR3 DNA reads as TGTGCCATCAGGATACCGGGACAGGGTGCCGGGGAGCTGTTTTTT.

CDR3 coding DNA: TGCGCCAGCAGCCAAGGACAGGAGATGAACACTGAAGCTTTCTTT. Protein: CASSQGQEMNTEAFF. The chain has TRBV4-1 and TRBJ1-1; D possibly corresponds to TRBD1 (6 bases). V shed 1 base and J shed 0 bases, with 9 bases lying between them. CDR3 length equals 15 residues. The germline V gene has CDR1 MGHRA and CDR2 YSYEKL.

The V call is TRBV7-3, the J call TRBJ1-2, with D possibly being TRBD1 (6 bases). CDR1 is SGHTA and CDR2 is FQGTGA in the germline V gene. The CDR3 extends over 13 amino acids. Trimming left V 4 bases short and J 6 bases short, with 12 bases between. CDR3 amino acids: CASSSNDRNGYTF. The CDR3, as DNA: TGTGCCAGCAGCTCAAACGACAGGAATGGCTACACCTTC. The whole variable domain, filled in from reference TRBV7-3 and TRBJ1-2, reads GAGVSQTPSNKVTEKGKYVELRCDPISGHTALYWYRQSLGQGPEFLIYFQGTGAADDSGLPNDRFFAVRPEGSVSTLKIQRTERGDSAVYLCASSSNDRNGYTFGSGTRLTVV.

This clonotype was observed at least ten times. The rearrangement joins TRBV20-1 to TRBJ1-2; D perhaps matches TRBD1 (5 bases). Germline V gene lookup returns CDR1 DFQATT and CDR2 SNEGSKA (reference sequence). V shed 1 base and J shed 8 bases, with 17 bases lying between them. The CDR3 is made up of 14 amino acids. The CDR3 bases are TGCAGTGCTAGAGGGACAACCCGGGATTGGGGCTACACCTTC. Encoded protein: CSARGTTRDWGYTF.

The chain uses TRBV3-1 and TRBJ2-3, with D hard to call. In germline, CDR1 is LGHDT, CDR2 YNNKEL (reference sequence). V was trimmed by 0 bases and J by 0 bases, leaving 10 bases between them. The CDR3 is 16 amino acids. CDR3 DNA sequence: TGTGCCAGCAGCCAAGATCCGATCGCTAGCACAGATACGCAGTATTTT. Amino acid sequence: CASSQDPIASTDTQYF.

This clonotype was detected only once. At one end the junction does not follow the germline gene, possibly because of a read error. This chain uses TRBV4-1 with TRBJ1-2; the match to TRBD1 covers 7 bases. The CDR3 has 17 amino acids. Germline V lookup: CDR1 MGHRA, CDR2 YSYEKL. The CDR3 protein is CASSQDLGQGVNSGYTF. Here the CDR3 DNA reads TGCGCCAGCAGCCAAGATCTCGGGCAGGGGGTCAACTCTGGCTACACCTTC.

The chain carries TRBV11-2 and TRBJ2-1, with 7 bases that match TRBD2. The J call may be incorrect, as the DNA end agrees better with TRBJ2-7. CDR3 length equals 15 residues. The germline gives CDR1 SGHAT, CDR2 FQNNGV. CDR3 protein: CASSSGRGDYNEQYF. In DNA form, the CDR3 reads TGTGCCAGCAGTTCCGGTCGGGGGGACTACAATGAGCAGTACTTC.

V gene TRBV28 combines with J gene TRBJ1-6; 10 bases fit TRBD1. The CDR3 sequence is 17 residues long. The J segment lost 7 bases and the V segment lost 5 bases, leaving 11 bases of the junction unmatched. From germline, CDR1 is MDHEN and CDR2 SYDVKM. For the CDR3, the DNA is TGTGCCAGCAGTCCAGGGGGGACAGGGGTACTCAATTCACCCCTCCACTTT. Protein sequence: CASSPGGTGVLNSPLHF.

The chain is built from TRBV27 and TRBJ2-5; TRBD1 matches 8 bases. Matching the DNA end better, TRBJ2-7 makes the J call doubtful. This CDR3 has 14 residues. CDR1 is MNHEY and CDR2 is SMNVEV in the germline V gene (reference sequence). The CDR3 nucleotides read TGTGCCAGCAGTTTGGGACAGGCGACTGGCGAGCAGTACTTC. It specifies CASSLGQATGEQYF.

This chain links TRBV7-2 with TRBJ2-7; TRBD2 is a possible D gene (6 bases). Trimming took 5 bases from V and 1 from J, leaving 18 bases between them. Germline loops: CDR1 SGHTA, CDR2 FQGNSA. The CDR3 is 16 residues long. CDR3 in amino acids: CASSVSGTLISYEQYF. CDR3 in DNA: TGTGCCAGCAGCGTATCCGGGACTCTGATTTCCTACGAGCAGTACTTC.